Listed here are 17 T cell receptor beta chains from one sample, sequenced in a study of Graves' ophthalmopathy and Graves' hyperthyroidism (dated by TCRdb to the late 2010s). Data came from an Illumina HiSeq 2000. For repertoire sequencing, the TCR beta CDR3 regions were amplified from RNA transcripts. HTBI primers and the Qiagen OneStep RT-PCR kit were used in a first-round RT-PCR, which was followed by a second-round multiplex PCR, size selection and purification. The public reads were reanalyzed by TCRdb: fastp trimming at Q25, MiXCR alignment, in-frame beta chains only. Each record represents a unique CDR3 protein, reported with the most common genes and DNA among its rows. The sample table shows 900,000 to 1,200,000 distinct CDR3 sequences, and about two fifths are seen once. The biggest ten clones account for around 10% of the sample. Sequencing input: peripheral blood or thyroid tissue (not recorded which). These TCRs come from an adult man with Graves' hyperthyroidism.

The chain carries TRBV12-3 or TRBV12-4 and TRBJ1-4, with a possible D match to TRBD1 (5 bases). V was trimmed by 5 bases and J by 8 bases, leaving 12 bases between them. CDR3 length: 13 amino acids. The CDR3 is CASSPGAGEKLFF. CDR3 DNA sequence: TGTGCCAGCAGTCCCGGGGCAGGGGAAAAACTGTTTTTT.

The chain uses TRBV5-6 and TRBJ2-7, with 7 bases lining up with TRBD2. This CDR3 has 14 amino acids. Trimming at V came to 2 bases and at J to 1 base, leaving 3 bases not matched to a gene. Looked up from germline, CDR1 is SGHDT and CDR2 is YYEEEE. The DNA for the CDR3 is TGTGCCAGCAGCTTCTGGGGGGGATCCTACGAGCAGTACTTC. Its protein is CASSFWGGSYEQYF.

V is TRBV29-1 and J is TRBJ1-1; possibly TRBD1 for D (5 bases). V lost 1 base and J lost 11, with 17 bases in between. Germline V lookup: CDR1 SQVTM, CDR2 ANQGSEA. This CDR3 has 13 amino acids. CDR3: CSVEAVSDTAAFF. The DNA of the CDR3 is TGCAGCGTTGAAGCGGTCTCGGACACTGCGGCTTTCTTT.

The chain is built from TRBV29-1 and TRBJ1-1; D gene uncertain. V was clipped by 0 bases and J by 1 base, with 6 bases between them. The CDR3 is 13 amino acids. The germline gives CDR1 SQVTM, CDR2 ANQGSEA. The CDR3 DNA reads TGCAGCGTTGAAGACAGGACGAACACTGAAGCTTTCTTT. Protein product: CSVEDRTNTEAFF.

This clonotype was counted at least ten times. This chain links TRBV2 with TRBJ1-3; D is undetermined. CDR1 is SNHLY, CDR2 FYNNEI, per germline. The CDR3 is 11 residues long. V was trimmed by 2 bases and J by 6 bases, leaving 2 bases between them. CDR3 DNA sequence: TGTGCCAGCAGTGAAAAAAACACCATATATTTT. It yields the protein CASSEKNTIYF.

This chain connects TRBV11-2 to TRBJ1-1; D is unclear. Germline loops: CDR1 SGHAT, CDR2 FQNNGV. Deletions cut 5 bases from V and 5 bases from J, with 18 bases between. The CDR3 totals 15 residues. CDR3 nucleotides: TGTGCCAGCAGCCAACTAGCGGGAGTGGGTACTGAAGCTTTCTTT. Its protein is CASSQLAGVGTEAFF. The full variable domain, rest sourced from reference TRBV11-2 and TRBJ1-1, is EAGVAQSPRYKIIEKRQSVAFWCNPISGHATLYWYQQILGQGPKLLIQFQNNGVVDDSQLPKDRFSAERLKGVDSTLKIQPAKLEDSAVYLCASSQLAGVGTEAFFGQGTRLTVV.

This clonotype was detected ten times or more. The rearrangement uses TRBV20-1 and TRBJ2-5, with TRBD2 matching 11 bases. V lost 3 bases to trimming and J lost 2 bases; unmatched junction nucleotides: 11. The CDR3 consists of 17 residues. CDR1 is DFQATT, CDR2 SNEGSKA, per germline (reference sequence). CDR3 in DNA: TGCAGTGCTAGGGCCCCCGCTCGACTAGCGGGGCAAGAGACCCAGTACTTC. It yields the protein CSARAPARLAGQETQYF.

This rearrangement joins TRBV2 to TRBJ1-2; 9 nucleotides align to TRBD1. The CDR3 length is 15 residues. The junction had 6 bases not matched to a gene; V was cut back by 6 bases and J by 1 base. The V gene's germline CDR1 is SNHLY and CDR2 FYNNEI. The CDR3 reads CASRPGDRDNYGYTF. In nucleotides, the CDR3 is TGTGCCAGCAGACCGGGGGACAGGGATAACTATGGCTACACCTTC.

As concerns this clonotype: A clone one base away is much larger, so this may be a read error. A read error is likely, as this CDR3 ends without the conserved phenylalanine or tryptophan. The rearrangement uses TRBV7-9 and TRBJ1-2; D call uncertain. CDR1 is SEHNR and CDR2 is FQNEAQ in the germline V gene (reference sequence). There are 14 residues in the CDR3. The CDR3 region has the DNA TGCGCCAGCAGCTTGTTTGGATCTAACTATGGCTACACCCTC. Translation gives CASSLFGSNYGYTL.

This clonotype has only a few counts. The V gene is TRBV6-2 or TRBV6-3, the J gene TRBJ2-7; 8 bases agree with TRBD1. V trimming: 7 bases; J trimming: 2 bases; junction bases outside the gene matches: 10. This CDR3 has 15 amino acids. The germline gives CDR1 MNHEY, CDR2 SVGEGT. The CDR3 loop is CASKRRRDRPYEQYF. The CDR3 coding sequence is TGTGCCAGCAAAAGACGCCGGGACAGGCCCTACGAGCAGTACTTC.

The V call is TRBV7-2, the J call TRBJ2-7, with a tentative D call TRBD2 (6 bases). V lost 6 bases and J lost 4, with 19 bases in between. Germline assignment: CDR1 SGHTA and CDR2 FQGNSA. The CDR3 covers 15 residues. CDR3 sequence (DNA): TGTGCCAGCAGTGCTCGGGACGCCCGGGGGTACGAGCAGTACTTC. Translated: CASSARDARGYEQYF.

The chain links TRBV7-2 to TRBJ1-1, with D possibly being TRBD1 (5 bases). Germline V CDR1 and CDR2: SGHTA, FQGNSA. Deletions cut 11 bases from V and 1 base from J, with 17 bases between. This CDR3 contains 14 residues. The CDR3 protein is CAWKGSGQNTEAFF. The DNA for the CDR3 is TGTGCCTGGAAGGGGAGTGGGCAGAACACTGAAGCTTTCTTT. The full variable domain, its missing parts supplied by reference TRBV7-2 and TRBJ1-1, is GAGVSQSPSNKVTEKGKDVELRCDPISGHTALYWYRQSLGQGLEFLIYFQGNSAPDKSGLPSDRFSAERTGGSVSTLTIQRTQQEDSAVYLCAWKGSGQNTEAFFGQGTRLTVV.

The rearrangement joins TRBV29-1 to TRBJ1-1; TRBD1 matches at 9 bases. With 5 bases clipped from V and 0 bases from J, the junction kept 4 bases outside the gene matches. The CDR3 extends over 14 amino acids. Germline V lookup: CDR1 SQVTM, CDR2 ANQGSEA. As DNA, the CDR3 is TGCAGCGTTCTGACAGGGGGGATGAACACTGAAGCTTTCTTT. It is translated as CSVLTGGMNTEAFF.

The CDR3 spells CASRLTSGRADTQYF. For the CDR3, the DNA is TGTGCCAGCAGACTGACTAGCGGGAGGGCAGATACGCAGTATTTT. This sequence joins TRBV12-3 or TRBV12-4 and TRBJ2-3; 14 bases match TRBD2. V was clipped by 6 bases and J by 4 bases; unmatched bases: 3. The CDR3 extends over 15 amino acids.

This clonotype was recorded many times. The gene calls are TRBV19 and TRBJ1-1; D is uncertain. V was cut by 8 bases and J by 0 bases, with 22 bases left in between. The CDR3 extends over 17 amino acids. Per the germline V gene, CDR1 is LNHDA and CDR2 is SQIVND (reference sequence). CDR3: CASLGRSSPWVNTEAFF. CDR3 sequence (DNA): TGTGCCAGTTTAGGCCGGAGCAGCCCGTGGGTGAACACTGAAGCTTTCTTT.

This chain links TRBV9 with TRBJ2-7, with D possibly being TRBD1 (6 bases). CDR3 length: 15 amino acids. Germline assignment: CDR1 SGDLS and CDR2 YYNGEE. V lost 7 bases to trimming and J lost 6 bases, with 23 bases between them. The CDR3 nucleotides are TGTGCCAGCGGCCCGGAAAGAGGGGGTATTGGCGAGCAGTACTTC. This sequence encodes CASGPERGGIGEQYF.

On this clonotype: This may come from a read error, since a much larger clone is one base off. The rearrangement joins TRBV3-1 to TRBJ1-1; D unclear. The CDR3 runs 14 residues. The germline V gene encodes CDR1 LGHDT and CDR2 YNNKEL (reference sequence). The CDR3 DNA follows: TGTGCCATCAGCCAAGGACCTACGAACACTGAAGCTTTCTTT. This gives the protein CAISQGPTNTEAFF.